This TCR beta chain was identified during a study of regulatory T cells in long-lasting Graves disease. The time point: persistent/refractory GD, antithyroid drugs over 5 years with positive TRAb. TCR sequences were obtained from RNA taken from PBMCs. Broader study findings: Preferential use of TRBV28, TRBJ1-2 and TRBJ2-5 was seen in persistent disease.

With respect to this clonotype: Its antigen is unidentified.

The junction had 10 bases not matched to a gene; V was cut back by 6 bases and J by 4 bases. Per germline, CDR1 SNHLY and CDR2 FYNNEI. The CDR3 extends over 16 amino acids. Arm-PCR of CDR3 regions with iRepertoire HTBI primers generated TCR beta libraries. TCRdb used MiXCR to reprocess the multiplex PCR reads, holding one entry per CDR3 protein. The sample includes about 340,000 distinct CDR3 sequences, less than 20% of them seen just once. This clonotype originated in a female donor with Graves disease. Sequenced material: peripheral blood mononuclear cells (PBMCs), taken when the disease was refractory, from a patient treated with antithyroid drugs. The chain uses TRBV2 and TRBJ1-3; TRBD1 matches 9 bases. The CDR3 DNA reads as TGTGCCAGCAGCCCGGGACAGGGCGCGTGGGGAAACACCATATATTTT. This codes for CASSPGQGAWGNTIYF.